Listed here are 16 T cell receptor beta chains from one sample, sequenced in a study of T-cell reconstitution after alpha-beta-depleted transplantation in children. Unique molecular identifiers tagged the TCRbeta library. Each CDR3 protein gets one entry after TCRdb re-called the PCR reads with MiXCR. The data show 300,000 to 350,000 distinct CDR3 sequences, approximately 23% seen once. Sequenced material: PBMCs, mostly from graft donor cells, taken 180 days after TCRalphabeta/CD19-depleted stem cell transplant. Receptors were obtained from a male patient between 10 and 17 years old who had a stem cell transplant for acute lymphoblastic leukemia, so the T cells may come from the graft donor.

This clonotype was detected only a few times. This sequence joins TRBV4-1 and TRBJ2-5; D possibly corresponds to TRBD2 (5 bases). CDR1 is MGHRA and CDR2 is YSYEKL in the germline V gene. V gave up 2 bases and J gave up 1 base, with 14 bases separating them. The CDR3 contains 16 residues. CDR3 DNA: TGCGCCAGCAGCCAATATGAAGGGCGGGTCCAAGAGACCCAGTACTTC. It codes for CASSQYEGRVQETQYF.

The J gene is TRBJ1-5, the V gene TRBV7-6; no clear D. Germline CDR1 reads SGHVS; CDR2 reads FNYEAQ. The CDR3 contains 16 residues. The V end lost 1 base, the J end lost 3 bases, and 13 bases lay between the germline ends. The CDR3: CASSLEGGSDNQPQHF. DNA for the CDR3: TGTGCCAGCAGCTTAGAGGGAGGCTCTGACAATCAGCCCCAGCATTTT.

J is TRBJ1-6 and V is TRBV20-1; 9 bases map to TRBD1. The V gene's germline CDR1 is DFQATT and CDR2 SNEGSKA (reference sequence). CDR3 length: 13 residues. V shed 6 bases, J shed 9 bases, and the junction held 6 bases outside the gene matches. The CDR3 coding sequence is TGCAGTGCGCCCCGGGACAGGGTTTCACCCCTCCACTTT. Protein sequence: CSAPRDRVSPLHF.

This clonotype was picked up a small number of times. This chain joins TRBV29-1 and TRBJ1-1; 7 nucleotides line up with TRBD1. Germline V gives CDR1 SQVTM, CDR2 ANQGSEA. V was pared by 0 bases and J by 6 bases, with 10 bases of the junction left unmatched. This CDR3 is built from 15 residues. CDR3 nucleotide sequence: TGCAGCGTTGAAGAGAGGGGGCGTCAAACCTCTGAAGCTTTCTTT. Protein product: CSVEERGRQTSEAFF.

This chain uses TRBV11-3 with TRBJ2-1, with 12 bases identical to TRBD1. The CDR3 is 14 amino acids. Germline CDR1 SGHNT, CDR2 YENEEA. V shed 5 bases, J shed 9 bases, and the junction held 5 bases outside the gene matches. This CDR3 is CASSRDRGQSEQFF. The CDR3 bases are TGTGCCAGCAGCCGGGACAGGGGGCAAAGTGAGCAGTTCTTC.

J is TRBJ2-5 and V is TRBV11-1; D is perhaps TRBD1 (5 bases). The CDR3 runs 15 residues. The germline V gene has CDR1 SGHAT and CDR2 FQDESV (reference sequence). The V end was cut by 5 bases, the J end by 1 base, with 14 bases between. The CDR3 protein is CASSPQQVFQETQYF. CDR3 bases: TGTGCCAGCAGCCCCCAACAGGTCTTCCAAGAGACCCAGTACTTC.

This clonotype was recorded only once. In nucleotides, the CDR3 is TGTGCCATCTCCCCTTCTGACAGGGGTCACGAGCAGTACTTC. It specifies CAISPSDRGHEQYF. The gene calls are TRBV10-3 and TRBJ2-7; TRBD1 matches at 8 bases. The CDR3 sequence is 14 residues long. Losses at the gene ends were 8 bases for V and 5 bases for J; bases not matched to a gene: 11. The germline gives CDR1 ENHRY, CDR2 SYGVKD.

This chain links TRBV15 with TRBJ2-7, with TRBD1 identical over 9 bases. The CDR3 runs to 19 residues. The J segment lost 3 bases and the V segment lost 3 bases, leaving 18 bases of the junction unmatched. Germline V gene lookup returns CDR1 LNHNV and CDR2 YYDKDF (reference sequence). The DNA of the CDR3 is TGTGCCACCAGCAGGGTACAGGGGGCAACAATCATCTCAAGCTACGAGCAGTACTTC. Protein: CATSRVQGATIISSYEQYF.

This clonotype was seen a handful of times. The chain carries TRBV5-1 and TRBJ2-7, with TRBD2 matching over 14 bases. After removal of 3 bases from V and 3 bases from J, the junction contained 11 bases not matched to a gene. The germline CDR1 and CDR2 sequences are SGHRS and YFSETQ. CDR3 size: 18 residues. DNA of the CDR3: TGCGCCAGCAGCTCGACTAGCGGGAGGGCCCTTACATACTACGAGCAGTACTTC. Encoded protein: CASSSTSGRALTYYEQYF.

This chain links TRBV28 with TRBJ2-3; 7 bases line up with TRBD1. This CDR3 region has 16 residues. Germline values: CDR1 MDHEN, CDR2 SYDVKM. V shed 3 bases and J 5 bases; nucleotides not matched to a gene: 11. DNA of the CDR3: TGTGCCAGCAGTTTTCCCCCCTACAGGGGTGGAGATACGCAGTATTTT. It codes for CASSFPPYRGGDTQYF.

This clonotype has more than one count but fewer than ten. CDR3 sequence (DNA): TGTGCCAGCAGTGGGGGGCACAACACTGAAGCTTTCTTT. Amino acids: CASSGGHNTEAFF. The chain has TRBV6-6 and TRBJ1-1; TRBD1 might be the D (6 bases). There are 13 residues in the CDR3. Germline V gives CDR1 MNHNY, CDR2 SVGAGI (reference sequence). V lost 5 bases and J lost 2, with 9 bases in between.

This clonotype has at least ten counts. V usage is TRBV10-3 and J usage is TRBJ2-7; TRBD2 matches at 11 bases. Germline lookup yields CDR1 ENHRY and CDR2 SYGVKD. Trimming at V came to 2 bases and at J to 1 base, leaving 1 base not matched to a gene. The CDR3 runs to 15 residues. CDR3 in DNA: TGTGCCATCAGTGAGGGGACTAGCGGTTCCTACGAGCAGTACTTC. Protein sequence: CAISEGTSGSYEQYF.

This clonotype occurred a few times. The chain links TRBV5-6 to TRBJ2-1, with 8 bases aligning to TRBD2. This CDR3 region has 16 residues. V shed 1 base and J 3 bases; nucleotides not matched to a gene: 6. CDR1 is SGHDT, CDR2 YYEEEE, per germline. CDR3 coding DNA: TGTGCCAGCAGCTTGTTGGGGACTAGGGTCTACAATGAGCAGTTCTTC. This sequence encodes CASSLLGTRVYNEQFF.

A few counts support this clonotype. The V call is TRBV5-1, the J call TRBJ2-7, with D unresolved. The germline V and J ends were trimmed by 1 base and 0 bases, with 11 bases remaining between them. The CDR3 contains 15 residues. The germline CDR1 and CDR2 sequences are SGHRS and YFSETQ. The CDR3 here is CASSLNQRLSYEQYF. The CDR3 coding sequence is TGCGCCAGCAGCTTGAATCAGAGGCTCTCCTACGAGCAGTACTTC.

This chain links TRBV20-1 with TRBJ2-1; 7 bases are shared with TRBD1. This CDR3 spans 11 amino acids. From germline, CDR1 is DFQATT and CDR2 SNEGSKA (reference sequence). Germline trimming cut 5 bases from V and 8 bases from J; bases unmatched to any gene: 3. CDR3 bases: TGCAGTGCTGACAGGGTAGATGAGCAGTTCTTC. Its translation is CSADRVDEQFF.

The rearrangement uses TRBV7-2 and TRBJ2-7; 7 nucleotides match TRBD2. This CDR3 has 17 amino acids. Per germline, CDR1 SGHTA and CDR2 FQGNSA. The ends lost 3 bases at V and 1 base at J; junction bases unmatched: 12. The DNA for the CDR3 is TGTGCCAGCAGCTTCCCCGGCGCCAGCGGGGCTTCCTACGAGCAGTACTTC. Its protein product is CASSFPGASGASYEQYF.